Reported below is one T cell receptor beta chain. The antigen is unknown. Multiplex PCR with BIOMED2 TRB-A/B primer pools amplified TRB rearrangements. TCRdb itself ran the multiplex PCR reads through MiXCR, one entry per CDR3 protein. The sample has several thousand distinct CDR3 sequences, approximately 36% seen once. Blood genomic DNA input for TRB amplification was roughly 250-500 ng. This sample was taken from a study of T and B cells in COVID-19 patients. For the study at large: Peripheral blood came from COVID-19 patients with active infection or after recovery. Study observations and caveats: No sequencing was yet done of CD4+, regulatory or CD8+ subsets, or of SARS-CoV-2-responsive or tetramer+ sorted cells. Active COVID-19 showed highly clonal TRB repertoires; recovery showed diversity and richness above healthy donors. There were around 2,300 TCR clusters exclusive to the recovered cohort, a few dozen with low generation probability.

V lost 6 bases to trimming and J lost 1 base, with 12 bases between them. The CDR3 spans 14 residues. CDR1 and CDR2 (germline): KGHSH, LQKENI. This rearrangement joins TRBV18 to TRBJ1-1; the D gene is possibly TRBD1 (5 bases). Material for sequencing was blood. The receptor comes from a human donor with active COVID-19. The CDR3 coding sequence is TGTGCCAGCTCTCCAAGGACAACGAACACTGAAGCTTTCTTT. It is translated as CASSPRTTNTEAFF.